A single sample is the source of the 27 T cell receptor beta chains below, sequenced in a study of blood T cells in healthy people across ages. Sample-barcoded 5' priming and a J-beta primer mix drove a second PCR of roughly 7 to 11 cycles. TCRdb fed the 5' RACE reads into MiXCR, producing one record per CDR3 protein. This table holds about 640,000 distinct CDR3 sequences, approximately 50% found once. Sequencing was performed on blood. The receptors come from a man between 60 and 70 years old in good health.

CDR3 sequence: CASSHRGREKLFF. CDR3 bases: TGTGCCAGCTCCCACAGGGGGCGTGAAAAACTGTTTTTT. This rearrangement joins TRBV25-1 to TRBJ1-4; 9 positions match TRBD1. V dropped 8 bases and J dropped 7; count of bases not matched to a gene: 5. The germline V gene encodes CDR1 MGHDK and CDR2 SYGVNS. The CDR3 sequence is 13 residues long.

Regarding this clonotype: Given a much more abundant clone one base away, this may be a read error. This sequence joins TRBV4-1 and TRBJ1-4; D is perhaps TRBD1 (6 bases). Germline CDR1 and CDR2: MGHRA and YSYEKL. V lost 6 bases, J lost 11 bases, and 16 bases lay in between. This CDR3 contains 13 residues. The CDR3 here is CASRPGVWDKLFF. The CDR3 nucleotides read TGCGCCAGCAGGCCAGGGGTTTGGGACAAACTGTTTTTT.

In this sample, this clonotype turned up a few times. The chain joins TRBV5-5 to TRBJ2-3, with 11 bases fitting TRBD2. The CDR3 extends over 16 amino acids. The trim removed 2 bases at V and 6 bases at J, leaving 8 bases unmatched. Germline V gene lookup returns CDR1 SGHKS and CDR2 YYEKEE (reference sequence). In DNA, the CDR3 is TGTGCCAGCAGCTTTTCTAGCGGGGGGCCTTGGGATACGCAGTATTTT. This gives the protein CASSFSSGGPWDTQYF.

This CDR3 is CSAAWDGGEYQETQYF. The CDR3 bases are TGCAGTGCTGCCTGGGACGGCGGGGAGTACCAAGAGACCCAGTACTTC. The genes are TRBV20-1 and TRBJ2-5, with a tentative D call TRBD2 (6 bases). V lost 5 bases, J lost 0 bases, and 19 bases lay in between. The CDR3 sequence is 16 residues long. Germline V gives CDR1 DFQATT, CDR2 SNEGSKA (reference sequence).

This clonotype was counted a few times. The chain joins TRBV9 to TRBJ2-1; D is unresolved. Between the trimmed V and J ends, which lost 0 bases and 7 bases, there was a span of 14 bases. This CDR3 has 15 amino acids. The germline V gene encodes CDR1 SGDLS and CDR2 YYNGEE. The CDR3 region has the DNA TGTGCCAGCAGCGTAGCTACGGGCAGGCGGAATGAGCAGTTCTTC. Translation: CASSVATGRRNEQFF.

V usage is TRBV12-5 and J usage is TRBJ1-2; the D is unclear. The V gene lost 2 bases and the J gene lost 6 bases, with 10 bases spanning the gap. The CDR3 runs to 13 residues. CDR1 LGHNT and CDR2 FRNRAP come from the germline V gene. For the CDR3, the DNA is TGTGCTAGTGGTTTGACCGTAGATCATGGCTACACCTTC. Its protein product is CASGLTVDHGYTF.

The CDR3 is CASSALGGKSYEQYF. The CDR3 nucleotides read TGTGCCAGCAGCGCTCTAGGGGGCAAAAGCTACGAGCAGTACTTC. The V call is TRBV9, the J call TRBJ2-7; TRBD1 matches at 7 bases. This CDR3 is built from 15 residues. V dropped 3 bases and J dropped 3; count of bases not matched to a gene: 9. The germline V gene has CDR1 SGDLS and CDR2 YYNGEE.

The genes are TRBV7-2 and TRBJ2-5, with D perhaps matching TRBD2 (5 bases). V was clipped by 3 bases and J by 3 bases, with 8 bases between them. The CDR3 is 13 amino acids. Germline V gene sequence: CDR1 SGHTA, CDR2 FQGNSA. CDR3 in amino acids: CASSFAAEETQYF. CDR3 DNA sequence: TGTGCCAGCAGCTTTGCAGCGGAAGAGACCCAGTACTTC.

The chain links TRBV2 to TRBJ1-1, with 7 bases fitting TRBD1. This CDR3 has 14 amino acids. J was trimmed by 5 bases and V by 4 bases; bases with no gene match: 7. From germline, CDR1 is SNHLY and CDR2 FYNNEI. DNA of the CDR3: TGTGCCAGCAGTGGACGAGCAGGGGGAACTGAAGCTTTCTTT. It encodes CASSGRAGGTEAFF.

The genes are TRBV27 and TRBJ2-6; maybe TRBD1 (5 bases). Germline CDR1 reads MNHEY; CDR2 reads SMNVEV (reference sequence). V was cut by 6 bases and J by 2 bases, with 14 bases left in between. This CDR3 is built from 16 residues. CDR3 in DNA: TGTGCCAGCAGAGATACAGGTCACACTGGGGCCAACGTCCTGACTTTC. Translating gives CASRDTGHTGANVLTF.

On this clonotype itself: A read error may produce the germline difference seen at one junction end. The gene calls are TRBV2 and TRBJ2-5; perhaps TRBD2 as D (6 bases). The germline CDR1 and CDR2 sequences are SNHLY and FYNNEI. The CDR3 spans 16 residues. The chain's CDR3 is CASRARGTSRGEAQYF. CDR3 nucleotides: TGTGCCAGCAGAGCCCGAGGGACTTCCCGGGGAGAGGCCCAGTACTTC.

This chain joins TRBV20-1 and TRBJ2-3; 9 bases align to TRBD2. The CDR3 spans 14 residues. Looked up from germline, CDR1 is DFQATT and CDR2 is SNEGSKA (reference sequence). The ends lost 3 bases at V and 4 bases at J; junction bases unmatched: 5. The CDR3, as DNA: TGCAGTGCTAGTCCAGCGGGGGGTTCAGATACGCAGTATTTT. This translates into CSASPAGGSDTQYF.

In its sample, this clonotype was seen a few times. This chain connects TRBV7-9 to TRBJ1-2, with 8 bases identical to TRBD1. J lost 8 bases, V lost 1 base, and 9 bases had no gene match. The CDR3 covers 15 residues. Germline-derived CDR1 and CDR2 are SEHNR and FQNEAQ (reference sequence). The CDR3 loop reads CASSLGGQGSLGYTF. Here the CDR3 DNA reads TGTGCCAGCAGCTTAGGAGGACAGGGTTCACTCGGCTACACCTTC.

This clonotype was observed a few times. The rearrangement uses TRBV25-1 and TRBJ2-3; D tentatively fits TRBD1 or TRBD2 (6 bases each). The length of the CDR3 is 14 residues. Per germline, CDR1 MGHDK and CDR2 SYGVNS. V was pared by 3 bases and J by 4 bases, with 11 bases between. CDR3 coding DNA: TGTGCCAGCAGTGAGGCAAGGGGGGCAGATACGCAGTATTTT. Residues: CASSEARGADTQYF.

The chain employs TRBV12-3 or TRBV12-4 and TRBJ1-1; D is uncertain. Trimming pared 6 bases from V and 0 bases from J, leaving 14 bases between. This CDR3 has 15 residues. The CDR3 reads CASREVRWVNTEAFF. The CDR3 DNA is TGTGCCAGCAGGGAGGTGCGGTGGGTGAACACTGAAGCTTTCTTT.

CDR3 protein: CSAAPPGGVSYNEQFF. The CDR3 DNA sequence: TGCAGTGCTGCTCCCCCGGGGGGCGTATCCTACAATGAGCAGTTCTTC. The rearrangement links TRBV20-1 to TRBJ2-1; D may be TRBD2 (7 bases). V was cut by 5 bases and J by 1 base, with 18 bases left in between. Germline V lookup: CDR1 DFQATT, CDR2 SNEGSKA (reference sequence). There are 16 residues in the CDR3.

This clonotype was found a few times. The chain links TRBV27 to TRBJ2-1, with D possibly matching TRBD2 (6 bases). The CDR3 spans 14 residues. The germline V gene encodes CDR1 MNHEY and CDR2 SMNVEV (reference sequence). V lost 8 bases and J lost 2, with 13 bases in between. The chain's CDR3 is CASQSGLTYNEQFF. CDR3 DNA sequence: TGTGCCAGCCAGTCGGGACTGACCTACAATGAGCAGTTCTTC.

CDR3 nucleotide sequence: TGTGCCAGCAGCGTAGCGGCAGGGAGATATGGCTACACCTTC. Its translation is CASSVAAGRYGYTF. The genes are TRBV9 and TRBJ1-2; maybe TRBD1 (5 bases). Trimming cost V 0 bases and J 5 bases, with 11 bases left between them. The CDR3 runs 14 residues. Germline-derived CDR1 and CDR2 are SGDLS and YYNGEE.

This clonotype was recorded a few times. V and J are TRBV9 and TRBJ2-5, with D maybe TRBD1 (6 bases). This CDR3 spans 16 amino acids. Trimming left V 5 bases short and J 3 bases short, with 20 bases between. CDR1 and CDR2 from the germline V gene are SGDLS and YYNGEE. The CDR3 sequence: CASRKGQGLREETQYF. The CDR3, as DNA: TGTGCCAGCAGGAAGGGCCAGGGGTTGAGGGAAGAGACCCAGTACTTC.

This clonotype has more than one count but fewer than ten. This chain uses TRBV18 with TRBJ2-1; tentatively, D is TRBD1 (6 bases). CDR3 length: 16 amino acids. Germline V gives CDR1 KGHSH, CDR2 LQKENI. Deletions cut 0 bases from V and 5 bases from J, with 14 bases between. CDR3 loop: CASSPPGLGADNEQFF. CDR3 nucleotide sequence: TGTGCCAGCTCACCACCGGGCTTGGGGGCCGACAATGAGCAGTTCTTC.

The chain has TRBV7-9 and TRBJ2-7; no clear D. The CDR3 spans 13 residues. Per the germline V gene, CDR1 is SEHNR and CDR2 is FQNEAQ (reference sequence). Trimming cost V 7 bases and J 5 bases, with 15 bases left between them. CDR3 sequence: CASTRGSGDEQYF. CDR3 sequence (DNA): TGTGCCAGCACCCGTGGGTCCGGTGACGAGCAGTACTTC.

This clonotype was picked up a small number of times. CDR3 in amino acids: CASSLGRGTQYF. CDR3 DNA: TGTGCCAGCAGCCTCGGGAGGGGTACGCAGTATTTT. The chain couples TRBV5-6 to TRBJ2-3, with 8 bases that match TRBD2. Germline-derived CDR1 and CDR2 are SGHDT and YYEEEE. V gave up 4 bases and J gave up 8 bases; unmatched junction bases: 3. The CDR3 extends over 12 amino acids.

This clonotype was seen a handful of times. This chain links TRBV3-1 with TRBJ2-5, with D possibly matching TRBD2 (6 bases). CDR1 is LGHDT, CDR2 YNNKEL, per germline (reference sequence). V lost 9 bases to trimming and J lost 5 bases, with 22 bases between them. The CDR3 runs to 15 residues. CDR3 nucleotides: TGTGCCAGTCAACCGGGCCTTATTGGGGGGGAGACCCAGTACTTC. This encodes CASQPGLIGGETQYF.

The gene calls are TRBV7-9 and TRBJ2-3, with 10 nucleotides matching TRBD1. The CDR3 is 16 amino acids. The germline CDR1 and CDR2 sequences are SEHNR and FQNEAQ (reference sequence). Trimming took 5 bases from V and 0 from J; bases not matched to a gene: 5. The CDR3 region has the DNA TGTGCCAGCAGCCAGACAGGGGGCCCTAGCACAGATACGCAGTATTTT. Amino acid sequence: CASSQTGGPSTDTQYF.

This clonotype was detected only once. The chain has TRBV6-2 or TRBV6-3 and TRBJ1-1; D perhaps matches TRBD1 (6 bases). CDR3 length equals 17 residues. Trimming left V 1 base short and J 1 base short, with 16 bases between. Looked up from germline, CDR1 is MNHEY and CDR2 is SVGEGT. This CDR3 is CASSYYSGGQRNTEAFF. CDR3 nucleotide sequence: TGTGCCAGCAGTTACTACTCCGGAGGACAGAGGAACACTGAAGCTTTCTTT.

The rearrangement links TRBV11-2 to TRBJ1-4; TRBD1 matches at 7 bases. Germline V gene lookup returns CDR1 SGHAT and CDR2 FQNNGV. This CDR3 contains 14 residues. Trimming at V came to 5 bases and at J to 4 bases, leaving 4 bases not matched to a gene. The CDR3 sequence is CASSRGTVNEKLFF. The DNA of the CDR3 is TGTGCCAGCAGCCGCGGGACAGTTAATGAAAAACTGTTTTTT.

The rearrangement joins TRBV4-2 to TRBJ1-1; 11 bases align to TRBD1. Trimming removed 2 bases from V and 4 bases from J; junction bases left unmatched: 3. Germline V gives CDR1 LGHNA, CDR2 YNFKEQ. This CDR3 comprises 15 residues. This CDR3 reads CASSQRTGGGTEAFF. In nucleotides, the CDR3 is TGTGCCAGCAGCCAACGGACAGGGGGCGGCACTGAAGCTTTCTTT.